One and the same sample provided the 8 T cell receptor beta chains below, sequenced in a study of blood T cell repertoires in COVID-19. The method was immunoSEQ multiplex PCR; TCRdb's version includes in-frame clones alone and lacks a portion of them. The top ten clones hold less than 6.5% of a sample with 200,000 to 300,000 clones, 83% of them seen once. The sequenced material came from peripheral blood. These receptors came from a human donor in a cohort sampled during active COVID-19.

The chain has TRBV5-1 and TRBJ2-3; TRBD2 aligns across 14 bases. V trimming: 3 bases; J trimming: 4 bases; junction bases outside the gene matches: 7. CDR3 length equals 17 residues. The V gene's germline CDR1 is SGHRS and CDR2 YFSETQ. In DNA, the CDR3 is TGCGCCAGCAGCTCGACTAGCGGGGGGGCCGGGGCAGATACGCAGTATTTT. Amino acid sequence: CASSSTSGGAGADTQYF.

The rearrangement uses TRBV19 and TRBJ2-7; D is possibly TRBD1 (6 bases). There are 15 residues in the CDR3. V was cut by 5 bases and J by 0 bases, with 14 bases left in between. Germline V gives CDR1 LNHDA, CDR2 SQIVND (reference sequence). CDR3 nucleotides: TGTGCCAGTAGTCCCCAGGACAGTTACTCCTACGAGCAGTACTTC. Amino acid sequence: CASSPQDSYSYEQYF.

The chain joins TRBV2 to TRBJ2-2; D gene ambiguous. The CDR3 length is 14 residues. Germline CDR1 reads SNHLY; CDR2 reads FYNNEI. Trimming took off 2 bases at V and 6 bases at J, with 10 bases between the two ends. CDR3 residues: CASSEIGPAGELFF. Written as DNA, the CDR3 is TGTGCCAGCAGTGAAATTGGGCCAGCCGGGGAGCTGTTTTTT.

The gene calls are TRBV7-2 and TRBJ1-4, with D possibly being TRBD1 (6 bases). The germline V and J ends were trimmed by 5 bases and 0 bases, with 10 bases remaining between them. From germline, CDR1 is SGHTA and CDR2 FQGNSA. The CDR3 loop spans 15 amino acids. The CDR3 sequence: CASSQQGATNEKLFF. The DNA for the CDR3 is TGTGCCAGCAGCCAACAGGGCGCAACTAATGAAAAACTGTTTTTT.

CDR3 nucleotide sequence: TGTGCCAGCAGTTTATCGAGGGACAGTCAAGTGTCAGCAGATACGCAGTATTTT. It is translated as CASSLSRDSQVSADTQYF. The rearrangement links TRBV27 to TRBJ2-3, with TRBD1 matching over 7 bases. The CDR3 totals 18 residues. The germline gives CDR1 MNHEY, CDR2 SMNVEV (reference sequence). Unmatched junction bases numbered 13, after V lost 0 bases and J lost 4 bases.

This sequence joins TRBV4-1 and TRBJ2-3, with D possibly being TRBD2 (6 bases). V lost 4 bases and J 3 bases, leaving 8 bases between the germline ends. CDR1 is MGHRA, CDR2 YSYEKL, per germline. The CDR3 runs to 13 residues. This CDR3 reads CASSPGLTDTQYF. In DNA form, the CDR3 reads TGCGCCAGCAGCCCGGGACTGACAGATACGCAGTATTTT.

This sequence joins TRBV18 and TRBJ2-7, with D perhaps matching TRBD2 (6 bases). The CDR3 is 14 residues long. CDR1 and CDR2 (germline): KGHSH, LQKENI. Trimming took off 3 bases at V and 4 bases at J, with 13 bases between the two ends. The CDR3 DNA sequence: TGTGCCAGCTCACCTACGGGAGCCGGATACGAGCAGTACTTC. Residues: CASSPTGAGYEQYF.

The chain's CDR3 is CASRVGTAINQPQHF. The CDR3 DNA reads as TGTGCCAGCAGAGTAGGGACAGCCATTAATCAGCCCCAGCATTTT. The chain employs TRBV6-5 and TRBJ1-5, with 7 positions matching TRBD1. J lost 4 bases, V lost 6 bases, and 9 bases had no gene match. This CDR3 has 15 amino acids. CDR1 and CDR2 from the germline V gene are MNHEY and SVGAGI.